This entry lists 27 T cell receptor beta chains sequenced from one sample in a study of molecular identifiers for immune sequencing clone quantification (dated by TCRdb to 2017 to 2018). Libraries were constructed by PCR. TCRdb records NextSeq 500 as the sequencer. In TCRdb, the public reads were trimmed at Q25 with fastp and aligned with MiXCR, with productive beta chains retained. Entries that share a CDR3 protein sequence are merged under the most common genes and DNA. The sample table lists some 96,000 distinct CDR3 sequences, 24% of them with a count of one. The top ten clonotypes cover 0.94% of the sample. Sequencing was done on a sample of naive CD8+ T cells from blood, with Jurkat cell RNA spiked in. The cell subset or site label corresponds to: FACS-sorted CD8+CD4-CCR7+CD45RA+ naive T cells. Receptor source: a human donor in good health. Some libraries in this study had Jurkat cell RNA spiked in.

This clonotype was observed at least ten times. The chain is built from TRBV18 and TRBJ2-1; D is possibly TRBD1 (5 bases). Trimming shortened V by 3 bases and J by 2 bases, and 11 bases separated the two germline ends. Germline CDR1 KGHSH, CDR2 LQKENI. The length of the CDR3 is 15 residues. As DNA, the CDR3 is TGTGCCAGCTCACCGGCTGACAGTCCCTACAATGAGCAGTTCTTC. It codes for CASSPADSPYNEQFF.

The chain uses TRBV20-1 and TRBJ2-5; the match to TRBD2 covers 10 bases. From germline, CDR1 is DFQATT and CDR2 SNEGSKA (reference sequence). The CDR3 runs to 15 residues. The V gene end was trimmed by 5 bases and the J gene end by 2 bases; junction bases not matched to a gene: 8. The DNA for the CDR3 is TGCAGTGCTCAAGACCTAGCGGGAGAGCAAGAGACCCAGTACTTC. Amino acids: CSAQDLAGEQETQYF.

This clonotype was seen at least ten times. The chain recombines TRBV6-9 with TRBJ1-5; no clear D gene. This CDR3 contains 13 residues. In germline, CDR1 is MNHGY, CDR2 SVAAGI. With 9 bases removed from V and 2 bases from J, the gap between germline ends came to 11 bases. The CDR3 DNA follows: TGTGCCAGTCCGGCGGGTGGCAATCAGCCCCAGCATTTT. Its translation is CASPAGGNQPQHF.

At least ten counts were recorded for this clonotype. V and J are TRBV6-6 and TRBJ1-1; no reliable D call. Trimming took off 4 bases at V and 3 bases at J, with 12 bases between the two ends. The length of the CDR3 is 14 residues. The germline V gene encodes CDR1 MNHNY and CDR2 SVGAGI (reference sequence). The CDR3 loop reads CASSSGRGDTEAFF. The CDR3 bases are TGTGCCAGCAGTTCCGGACGCGGGGACACTGAAGCTTTCTTT.

This clonotype came up many times. CDR3 sequence reads: CASRMASLSNQPQHF. As DNA, the CDR3 is TGTGCCAGTAGGATGGCAAGTTTGAGCAATCAGCCCCAGCATTTT. The J gene is TRBJ1-5, the V gene TRBV19; D is unclear. V was pared by 6 bases and J by 1 base, with 13 bases between. Germline values: CDR1 LNHDA, CDR2 SQIVND (reference sequence). This CDR3 spans 15 amino acids. Full variable domain (remainder filled in from reference TRBV19 and TRBJ1-5): DGGITQSPKYLFRKEGQNVTLSCEQNLNHDAMYWYRQDPGQGLRLIYYSQIVNDFQKGDIAEGYSVSREKKESFPLTVTSAQKNPTAFYLCASRMASLSNQPQHFGDGTRLSIL.

This clonotype was seen ten or more times. CDR3 residues: CASSGGSGANVLTF. In nucleotides, the CDR3 is TGTGCCAGCAGCGGTGGATCAGGGGCCAACGTCCTGACTTTC. This chain connects TRBV7-9 to TRBJ2-6, with unresolved D. The germline V and J ends were trimmed by 5 bases and 4 bases, with 9 bases remaining between them. The CDR3 totals 14 residues. Germline values: CDR1 SEHNR, CDR2 FQNEAQ (reference sequence).

This clonotype was recorded many times. J is TRBJ1-2 and V is TRBV27; D gene ambiguous. The V end lost 4 bases, the J end lost 4 bases, and 10 bases lay between the germline ends. CDR1 MNHEY and CDR2 SMNVEV come from the germline V gene (reference sequence). This CDR3 region has 13 residues. Here the CDR3 DNA reads TGTGCCAGCAGTTACGCGTGGGGCTATGGCTACACCTTC. Its protein product is CASSYAWGYGYTF.

This clonotype was found many times. The rearrangement links TRBV6-1 to TRBJ2-3, with D perhaps TRBD1 (6 bases). Germline V gene sequence: CDR1 MNHNS, CDR2 SASEGT. The CDR3 consists of 14 residues. Trimming stripped 5 bases from V and 2 bases from J, with 11 bases between. The CDR3 coding sequence is TGTGCCAGCAGTCCAGGGGTGAACACAGATACGCAGTATTTT. Translation gives CASSPGVNTDTQYF.

About this clonotype itself: Since a much larger clone is just one base distant, this may be a read error. V is TRBV27 and J is TRBJ2-7; 12 bases agree with TRBD2. Germline CDR1 MNHEY, CDR2 SMNVEV (reference sequence). V lost 4 bases and J lost 0; bases outside the gene matches: 16. The CDR3 length is 20 residues. The CDR3 bases are TGTGCCAGCAGTTCATCCTTTACACGCGGGACTAGCGGGTTCTCCTACGAGCAGTACTTC. As protein: CASSSSFTRGTSGFSYEQYF.

In this sample, this clonotype turned up many times. The CDR3 here is CASSFGQDQETQYF. The CDR3 DNA reads TGTGCCAGCAGTTTCGGACAGGACCAAGAGACCCAGTACTTC. The chain recombines TRBV12-3 or TRBV12-4 with TRBJ2-5; TRBD1 matches 7 bases. CDR3 length: 14 residues. J gave up 0 bases and V 3 bases, and 1 base lay outside the gene matches.

This clonotype was detected ten times or more. The chain combines TRBV28 with TRBJ2-7; D is possibly TRBD1 or TRBD2 (5 bases each). The CDR3 runs to 14 residues. Germline values: CDR1 MDHEN, CDR2 SYDVKM. The V gene lost 2 bases and the J gene lost 1 base, with 9 bases spanning the gap. This chain's CDR3 is CASSLRGESYEQYF. CDR3 DNA: TGTGCCAGCAGTTTACGAGGGGAGTCCTACGAGCAGTACTTC. Full variable domain (outside the CDR3, taken from reference TRBV28 and TRBJ2-7): DVKVTQSSRYLVKRTGEKVFLECVQDMDHENMFWYRQDPGLGLRLIYFSYDVKMKEKGDIPEGYSVSREKKERFSLILESASTNQTSMYLCASSLRGESYEQYFGPGTRLTVT.

This clonotype has a count of ten or more. The rearrangement links TRBV9 to TRBJ1-4, with a possible D match to TRBD1 (5 bases). The CDR3 is 14 residues long. Germline-derived CDR1 and CDR2 are SGDLS and YYNGEE. Trimming took off 4 bases at V and 4 bases at J, with 11 bases between the two ends. CDR3 bases: TGTGCCAGCAGCCCATGGGGGGGTAATGAAAAACTGTTTTTT. Its translation is CASSPWGGNEKLFF.

This chain joins TRBV12-3 or TRBV12-4 and TRBJ2-3; D remains ambiguous. Trimming took off 3 bases at V and 3 bases at J, with 7 bases between the two ends. The CDR3 extends over 13 amino acids. The CDR3 DNA follows: TGTGCCAGCAGTTTCCCCGGGACAGATACGCAGTATTTT. This sequence encodes CASSFPGTDTQYF.

At least ten counts were recorded for this clonotype. This chain joins TRBV2 and TRBJ1-5; TRBD1 agrees at 12 bases. V was pared by 3 bases and J by 5 bases, with 2 bases of the junction left unmatched. This CDR3 is built from 15 residues. Germline V gene lookup returns CDR1 SNHLY and CDR2 FYNNEI. The CDR3 region has the DNA TGTGCCAGCAGTGAGGGGACAGGGGGCTATCAGCCCCAGCATTTT. The encoded protein is CASSEGTGGYQPQHF.

Ten or more counts support this clonotype. This chain connects TRBV19 to TRBJ1-5; D remains unclear. This CDR3 region has 13 residues. Trimming pared 5 bases from V and 9 bases from J, leaving 14 bases between. CDR1 is LNHDA and CDR2 is SQIVND in the germline V gene (reference sequence). The CDR3 DNA is TGTGCCAGTAGTCCTAGTCCTACGGGGCCCCAGCATTTT. The encoded protein is CASSPSPTGPQHF.

This clonotype was detected a few times. V and J are TRBV7-6 and TRBJ2-3, with 16 bases fitting TRBD2. Looked up from germline, CDR1 is SGHVS and CDR2 is FNYEAQ. CDR3 length equals 18 residues. V shed 0 bases, J shed 3 bases, and the junction held 3 bases outside the gene matches. CDR3 residues: CASSLAGTSGGETDTQYF. The CDR3 DNA sequence: TGTGCCAGCAGCTTAGCGGGGACTAGCGGGGGGGAAACAGATACGCAGTATTTT.

With regard to this clonotype: A much larger clone lies a single base off, so this may be a read error. The chain has TRBV7-2 and TRBJ2-1; D gene unclear. V lost 2 bases and J 5 bases, leaving 7 bases between the germline ends. The CDR3 runs to 13 residues. Germline CDR1 is SGHTA and CDR2 is FQGNSA. CDR3 DNA: TGTGCCAGCAGCTTAAGGGTAGACAATGAGCAGTTCTTC. Its protein is CASSLRVDNEQFF. The complete variable domain, with remaining parts taken from reference TRBV7-2 and TRBJ2-1, reads GAGVSQSPSNKVTEKGKDVELRCDPISGHTALYWYRQSLGQGLEFLIYFQGNSAPDKSGLPSDRFSAERTGGSVSTLTIQRTQQEDSAVYLCASSLRVDNEQFFGPGTRLTVL.

A remark on this clonotype: A clone one base away is much larger, so this may be a read error. Written as DNA, the CDR3 is TGTGCCAGCACTAAGACAGTTGCCGGGGAGCTGTTTTTT. Its translation is CASTKTVAGELFF. This chain uses TRBV27 with TRBJ2-2, with D perhaps TRBD1 (5 bases). The CDR3 is 13 residues long. Germline V gene sequence: CDR1 MNHEY, CDR2 SMNVEV (reference sequence). The V gene lost 7 bases and the J gene lost 6 bases, with 12 bases spanning the gap.

This clonotype was detected ten times or more. The genes are TRBV29-1 and TRBJ2-7; weak D call: TRBD2 (5 bases). V was trimmed by 7 bases and J by 3 bases, leaving 13 bases between them. Germline CDR1 and CDR2: SQVTM and ANQGSEA. The CDR3 extends over 12 amino acids. This CDR3 reads CSAGEPGYEQYF. The CDR3, as DNA: TGCAGCGCCGGGGAGCCAGGCTACGAGCAGTACTTC.

There are a few counts of this clonotype. The rearrangement links TRBV19 to TRBJ2-3; 11 bases line up with TRBD2. CDR1 LNHDA and CDR2 SQIVND come from the germline V gene (reference sequence). The ends lost 5 bases at V and 4 bases at J; junction bases unmatched: 5. The CDR3 is made up of 15 amino acids. The CDR3 loop reads CASSYTSGRPDTQYF. The CDR3 nucleotides are TGTGCCAGTAGTTACACTAGCGGGAGACCAGATACGCAGTATTTT.

In its sample, this clonotype was seen many times. The chain joins TRBV20-1 to TRBJ2-3, with 9 bases aligning to TRBD2. V gave up 3 bases and J gave up 2 bases; unmatched junction bases: 9. Germline-derived CDR1 and CDR2 are DFQATT and SNEGSKA (reference sequence). This CDR3 has 16 residues. The CDR3 spells CSARGPLAGTTDTQYF. DNA for the CDR3: TGCAGTGCTAGGGGACCCCTAGCGGGAACCACAGATACGCAGTATTTT.

The J gene is TRBJ1-2, the V gene TRBV7-8, with a weak D call TRBD1 (6 bases). The CDR3 is 13 residues long. CDR1 and CDR2 from the germline V gene are SGHVS and FQNEAQ. Trimming left V 5 bases short and J 8 bases short, with 15 bases between. The chain's CDR3 is CASSPGTTGGYTF. The CDR3 DNA follows: TGTGCCAGCAGCCCCGGGACAACTGGCGGCTACACCTTC.

In its sample, this clonotype was seen a few times. The chain links TRBV4-1 to TRBJ2-7, with D unclear. The CDR3 is 14 amino acids. Germline V lookup: CDR1 MGHRA, CDR2 YSYEKL. V dropped 1 base and J dropped 0 bases, with 7 bases sitting between them. CDR3 DNA sequence: TGCGCCAGCAGCCAAGTTCAGAACTCCTACGAGCAGTACTTC. Translated, it gives CASSQVQNSYEQYF.

Remarks on this clonotype: One junction end disagrees with the germline gene, perhaps due to a read error. The chain employs TRBV11-2 and TRBJ2-6, with TRBD1 matching over 9 bases. This CDR3 spans 17 amino acids. CDR1 SGHAT and CDR2 FQNNGV come from the germline V gene. The CDR3 nucleotides read TGTGCCAGCAGAGGGGGCCCACAGGGGGCTGGGGCCCACGTCCTGACTTTC. This codes for CASRGGPQGAGAHVLTF.

To note about this clonotype: Given a much more abundant clone one base away, this may be a read error. This chain joins TRBV13 and TRBJ2-1; D is unclear. The CDR3 totals 14 residues. Per the germline V gene, CDR1 is PRHDT and CDR2 is FYEKMQ (reference sequence). CDR3 amino acids: CASSSLVPYDEQFF. CDR3 DNA: TGTGCCAGCAGCTCCCTTGTGCCCTACGATGAGCAGTTCTTC.

Of note for this clonotype: A much larger clone differs from this one at a single base, so this may be a read error. This likely comes from a read error, as the CDR3 has no conserved phenylalanine or tryptophan at its end. V gene TRBV5-6 combines with J gene TRBJ2-5; D remains ambiguous. The CDR3 contains 13 residues. V was trimmed by 3 bases and J by 1 base, leaving 7 bases between them. CDR1 is SGHDT and CDR2 is YYEEEE in the germline V gene. CDR3 sequence: CASSSHLQETQYL. The CDR3 region has the DNA TGTGCCAGCAGCTCTCATCTCCAAGAGACCCAGTACCTC.

This clonotype was recorded many times. The rearrangement uses TRBV27 and TRBJ2-7, with D unresolved. The CDR3 runs 12 residues. The V end was cut by 5 bases, the J end by 2 bases, with 7 bases between. CDR1 MNHEY and CDR2 SMNVEV come from the germline V gene (reference sequence). CDR3 in amino acids: CASSTGPYEQYF. The CDR3 DNA follows: TGTGCCAGCAGTACGGGCCCCTACGAGCAGTACTTC.